The present T cell receptor (beta chain) was sequenced within a study of T-cell memory formation after mild COVID-19. Study results and caveats: Shrinking CD4+ clones resided mostly in CM and EM, and CD8+ ones in EMRA.

TCRdb independently ran MiXCR on the 5' RACE reads; one entry per CDR3 protein. The table has hundreds of thousands of distinct CDR3 sequences, approximately 15% seen once. This clonotype was observed a handful of times. Its antigen is undetermined. After removal of 6 bases from V and 0 bases from J, the junction contained 7 bases not matched to a gene. The germline V gene has CDR1 SNHLY and CDR2 FYNNEI. This CDR3 has 15 residues. The sample comprised PBMCs or a T cell subset sorted from them (not recorded which). This sequence originates from an adult woman who had mild COVID-19 (a few samples of this study predate the infection). Cell type and time point are not known. The V gene is TRBV2, the J gene TRBJ1-2, with TRBD1 matching 7 bases. This CDR3 reads CASRIGDSTNYGYTF. In nucleotides, the CDR3 is TGTGCCAGCAGGATTGGGGACAGCACTAACTATGGCTACACCTTC.